Listed below are T cell receptor beta chains from one sample, sequenced in a study of radiotherapy plus CTLA-4 blockade in lung cancer. Clones were sequenced by immunoSEQ multiplex PCR, and TCRdb holds only the in-frame ones, with some missing. The table lists tens of thousands of clones, roughly 76% of them singletons. Sample: peripheral blood, taken from a patient treated with radiotherapy plus ipilimumab. The origin of the receptors is a human donor with non-small cell lung cancer whose response to radiotherapy plus ipilimumab could not be evaluated. Some clones in this sample may be carry-over from other donors' samples. CDR3s include the opening cysteine and the closing phenylalanine or tryptophan. D genes are given only for firm matches. Clone size is given for some rows only: seen once, a few or many times, or a class if the clone is expanded.

V: TRBV5-1
J: TRBJ1-5
size: NA
D: TRBD1
CDR3: CASSIGTGENQPQHF
DNA: TGCGCCAGCAGCATCGGGACAGGGGAAAATCAGCCCCAGCATTTT

V: TRBV7-3
J: TRBJ1-6
size: NA
D: NA
CDR3: CASSFGRQVGSPLHF
DNA: TGTGCCAGCAGCTTTGGGAGACAGGTCGGTTCACCCCTCCACTTT

V: TRBV9
J: TRBJ1-4
size: once
D: NA
CDR3: CASSVDPFGTTNEKLFF
DNA: TGTGCCAGCAGCGTAGACCCCTTCGGGACAACTAATGAAAAACTGTTTTTT

V: TRBV27
J: TRBJ1-6
size: once
D: NA
CDR3: CASSLWGSLSSYNSPLHF
DNA: TGTGCCAGCAGTTTATGGGGCAGTCTGAGCTCCTATAATTCACCCCTCCACTTT

V: TRBV18
J: TRBJ2-3
size: NA
D: NA
CDR3: CASSPQIGGTDTQYF
DNA: TGTGCCAGCTCACCACAAATCGGGGGCACAGATACGCAGTATTTT

V: TRBV5-1
J: TRBJ1-6
size: NA
D: NA
CDR3: CASSLDNNSPLHF
DNA: TGCGCCAGCAGCTTGGACAATAATTCACCCCTCCACTTT

V: TRBV6-5
J: TRBJ1-4
size: many
D: TRBD1
CDR3: CASRQGLSEKLFF
DNA: TGTGCCAGCAGACAGGGGTTAAGTGAAAAACTGTTTTTT

V: TRBV14
J: TRBJ2-7
size: NA
D: NA
CDR3: CASSHSYEQYF
DNA: TGTGCCAGCAGCCACAGCTACGAGCAGTACTTC

V: TRBV6-1
J: TRBJ1-2
size: NA
D: NA
CDR3: CASSESGSYGYTF
DNA: TGTGCCAGCAGTGAATCGGGTTCTTATGGCTACACCTTC

V: TRBV5-1
J: TRBJ2-5
size: NA
D: TRBD2
CDR3: CASSPGTSGGRETQYF
DNA: TGCGCCAGCAGCCCGGGGACTAGCGGGGGGCGGGAGACCCAGTACTTC

V: TRBV14
J: TRBJ2-6
size: NA
D: NA
CDR3: CASSHSSGANVLTF
DNA: TGTGCCAGCAGCCACAGCTCTGGGGCCAACGTCCTGACTTTC

V: TRBV19
J: TRBJ1-4
size: few
D: NA
CDR3: CASSTAGVPAKGLFF
DNA: TGTGCCAGTAGTACCGCCGGGGTCCCAGCTAAAGGACTGTTTTTT

V: TRBV5-1
J: TRBJ1-4
size: NA
D: TRBD1
CDR3: CASSGSGTGEEKLFF
DNA: TGCGCCAGCAGCGGCTCTGGGACAGGGGAGGAAAAACTGTTTTTT

V: TRBV29-1
J: TRBJ2-1
size: NA
D: TRBD2
CDR3: CSVSSSGGAAEQFF
DNA: TGCAGCGTTAGTAGTAGCGGGGGGGCCGCTGAGCAGTTCTTC

V: TRBV5-4
J: TRBJ1-1
size: NA
D: NA
CDR3: CASTPGGAYRNTEAFF
DNA: TGTGCCAGCACCCCGGGGGGGGCTTATCGGAACACTGAAGCTTTCTTT

V: TRBV5-6
J: TRBJ1-2
size: NA
D: TRBD1
CDR3: CASSSWTGPGVNYGYTF
DNA: TGTGCCAGCAGCTCCTGGACAGGGCCGGGGGTAAACTATGGCTACACCTTC

V: TRBV7-9
J: TRBJ2-3
size: NA
D: TRBD2
CDR3: CASSLELAGGRDTQYF
DNA: TGTGCCAGCAGCTTAGAGCTAGCGGGGGGTAGAGATACGCAGTATTTT

V: TRBV7-9
J: TRBJ2-5
size: NA
D: TRBD2
CDR3: CASSSTPRRTSGQETQYF
DNA: TGTGCCAGCAGTTCCACCCCGCGCCGGACTAGCGGTCAAGAGACCCAGTACTTC

V: TRBV18
J: TRBJ1-4
size: few
D: NA
CDR3: CASSPVGAGEKLFF
DNA: TGTGCCAGCTCACCGGTTGGGGCTGGAGAAAAACTGTTTTTT

V: TRBV6-5
J: TRBJ2-7
size: NA
D: TRBD1
CDR3: CASSSAGTGNEQYF
DNA: TGTGCCAGCAGTTCCGCCGGGACAGGGAACGAGCAGTACTTC

V: TRBV9
J: TRBJ2-1
size: once
D: TRBD2
CDR3: CASSQGLATSVQFF
DNA: TGTGCCAGCAGCCAGGGACTAGCGACGTCTGTGCAGTTCTTC

V: TRBV28
J: TRBJ1-2
size: NA
D: NA
CDR3: CASSRTGRANYGYTF
DNA: TGTGCCAGCAGTCGCACAGGGCGAGCTAACTATGGCTACACCTTC

V: TRBV29-1
J: TRBJ2-7
size: NA
D: TRBD1
CDR3: CSVDRGYEQYF
DNA: TGCAGCGTCGACAGGGGCTACGAGCAGTACTTC

V: TRBV2
J: TRBJ2-3
size: few
D: NA
CDR3: CASSARESGTDTQYF
DNA: TGTGCCAGCAGTGCCCGCGAAAGTGGCACAGATACGCAGTATTTT